This T cell receptor beta chain was identified during a study of cytomegalovirus exposure and HLA in healthy donors. Germline V gives CDR1 SGHAT, CDR2 FQNNGV. The CDR3 runs to 17 residues. The J segment lost 0 bases and the V segment lost 2 bases, leaving 2 bases of the junction unmatched. The study ran its PCR with 60 Vbeta and 13 Jbeta primers. Only in-frame clones appear in the TCRdb table, and some are missing; sequencing was by immunoSEQ multiplex PCR. Found here are about 160,000 clones, 65% to 85% of them singletons; the top ten hold 1.2%. The clonotype comes from a boy under 10 years old in good health and CMV-seronegative. Sequenced material: PBMCs. The chain recombines TRBV11-2 with TRBJ2-3, with 13 bases aligning to TRBD2. CDR3 residues: CASSLQGLAGSTDTQYF. The CDR3 DNA reads TGTGCCAGCAGCTTACAGGGACTAGCGGGAAGCACAGATACGCAGTATTTT.